This entry lists 26 T cell receptor beta chains sequenced from one sample in a study of blood T cell repertoires in COVID-19. Assay used: immunoSEQ multiplex PCR; TCRdb lists only in-frame clones, some missing. The sample contains some 400,000 clones, 90% of which appear only once. Sequencing was carried out using peripheral blood. All receptors derive from a man younger than 35 with active or convalescent COVID-19.

The J gene is TRBJ1-1, the V gene TRBV21-1. TRBV21-1 is given as a pseudogene. This CDR3 spans 15 amino acids. CDR3 region: CASSPSSPVNTEAFF. The DNA for the CDR3 is TGTGCCAGCAGCCCCTCGAGCCCGGTGAACACTGAAGCTTTCTTT.

This chain links TRBV4-3 with TRBJ2-1; tentatively, D is TRBD2 (6 bases). CDR1 and CDR2 from the germline V gene are LGHNA and YSLEER. The CDR3 contains 15 residues. V gave up 3 bases and J gave up 9 bases, with 18 bases separating them. The CDR3 sequence: CASSHRRGSVLEQFF. The CDR3 nucleotides are TGCGCCAGCAGCCACCGTCGGGGGAGTGTTCTTGAGCAGTTCTTC.

This rearrangement joins TRBV10-3 to TRBJ1-2; a possible D gene is TRBD1 (6 bases). This CDR3 is 14 amino acids long. V was cut by 8 bases and J by 5 bases, with 18 bases left in between. The germline CDR1 and CDR2 sequences are ENHRY and SYGVKD. This CDR3 is CAIALRGGEYGYTF. CDR3 DNA sequence: TGTGCCATCGCTCTTAGGGGGGGCGAGTATGGCTACACCTTC.

The V call is TRBV9, the J call TRBJ2-5; 11 bases fit TRBD2. The CDR3 totals 14 residues. V lost 4 bases, J lost 5 bases, and 4 bases stayed unmatched. CDR1 is SGDLS and CDR2 is YYNGEE in the germline V gene. In DNA, the CDR3 is TGTGCCAGCAGCCTGACTAGCGGGGCGGAGACCCAGTACTTC. Its translation: CASSLTSGAETQYF. The full variable domain, in which reference TRBV9 and TRBJ2-5 provide the parts outside the CDR3, is DSGVTQTPKHLITATGQRVTLRCSPRSGDLSVYWYQQSLDQGLQFLIQYYNGEERAKGNILERFSAQQFPDLHSELNLSSLELGDSALYFCASSLTSGAETQYFGPGTRLLVL.

The genes are TRBV15 and TRBJ1-5; TRBD1 might be the D (5 bases). The V gene lost 0 bases and the J gene lost 6 bases, with 18 bases spanning the gap. CDR3 length equals 17 residues. The germline CDR1 and CDR2 sequences are LNHNV and YYDKDF (reference sequence). The CDR3 here is CATSRDKGRGTGQPQHF. CDR3 bases: TGTGCCACCAGCAGAGATAAAGGGAGGGGTACGGGTCAGCCCCAGCATTTT.

The J gene is TRBJ2-2, the V gene TRBV5-1; D is ambiguous. Germline V gives CDR1 SGHRS, CDR2 YFSETQ. V was trimmed by 5 bases and J by 6 bases, leaving 14 bases between them. This CDR3 spans 14 amino acids. DNA for the CDR3: TGCGCCAGCAGTCCGATCTTAGTTGCCGGGGAGCTGTTTTTT. Its protein is CASSPILVAGELFF.

The chain employs TRBV10-1 and TRBJ1-2, with TRBD1 as a possible D gene (6 bases). Between the trimmed V and J ends, which lost 6 bases and 8 bases, there was a span of 22 bases. CDR3 length: 15 residues. CDR1 and CDR2 from the germline V gene are WNHNN and SYGVQD (reference sequence). The CDR3: CASRERENRVGGYTF. CDR3 DNA sequence: TGCGCCAGCAGGGAGAGAGAAAACAGGGTAGGAGGCTACACCTTC.

The J gene is TRBJ2-2, the V gene TRBV2; maybe TRBD2 (5 bases). The CDR3 spans 15 residues. Per germline, CDR1 SNHLY and CDR2 FYNNEI. The V end was cut by 7 bases, the J end by 3 bases, with 15 bases between. In DNA form, the CDR3 reads TGTGCCAGCACGAGGCGGGCCGGGGACACCGGGGAGCTGTTTTTT. It codes for CASTRRAGDTGELFF. Using reference TRBV2 and TRBJ2-2 for the parts outside the CDR3, the full variable domain is EPEVTQTPSHQVTQMGQEVILRCVPISNHLYFYWYRQILGQKVEFLVSFYNNEISEKSEIFDDQFSVERPDGSNFTLKIRSTKLEDSAMYFCASTRRAGDTGELFFGEGSRLTVL.

This clone was recorded only once. The genes are TRBV28 and TRBJ1-3, with 7 positions matching TRBD1. The CDR3 length is 14 residues. Per the germline V gene, CDR1 is MDHEN and CDR2 is SYDVKM. J was trimmed by 0 bases and V by 6 bases; bases with no gene match: 2. CDR3 DNA sequence: TGTGCCAGCAGGGGACAGCACTCTGGAAACACCATATATTTT. Its translation is CASRGQHSGNTIYF.

In this sample, this clone turned up a few times. The rearrangement joins TRBV2 to TRBJ2-7; D perhaps matches TRBD1 (6 bases). Trimming stripped 8 bases from V and 0 bases from J, with 14 bases between. Germline V gene lookup returns CDR1 SNHLY and CDR2 FYNNEI. This CDR3 has 14 residues. This CDR3 reads CASLDRTVSYEQYF. CDR3 sequence (DNA): TGTGCCAGCCTGGATCGGACAGTCTCCTACGAGCAGTACTTC.

This chain connects TRBV27 to TRBJ1-6; maybe TRBD1 (6 bases). This CDR3 region has 14 residues. CDR1 MNHEY and CDR2 SMNVEV come from the germline V gene (reference sequence). Trimming pared 6 bases from V and 7 bases from J, leaving 13 bases between. The CDR3 DNA follows: TGTGCCAGCAGGAGTGGGCAGGGGAATTCACCCCTCCACTTT. Translation: CASRSGQGNSPLHF.

This clone appeared a few times. V gene TRBV5-1 combines with J gene TRBJ1-1, with TRBD1 identical over 7 bases. With V trimmed by 4 bases and J by 1 base, 7 bases remained unmatched. The length of the CDR3 is 15 residues. The germline V gene encodes CDR1 SGHRS and CDR2 YFSETQ. The DNA of the CDR3 is TGCGCCAGCAGCAGGTCCGGGACAGAGAACACTGAAGCTTTCTTT. It codes for CASSRSGTENTEAFF. Full variable domain (missing parts from reference TRBV5-1 and TRBJ1-1): KAGVTQTPRYLIKTRGQQVTLSCSPISGHRSVSWYQQTPGQGLQFLFEYFSETQRNKGNFPGRFSGRQFSNSRSEMNVSTLELGDSALYLCASSRSGTENTEAFFGQGTRLTVV.

The genes are TRBV6-5 and TRBJ1-1; D gene ambiguous. The V end was cut by 6 bases, the J end by 0 bases, with 8 bases between. The CDR3 loop spans 13 amino acids. Germline loops: CDR1 MNHEY, CDR2 SVGAGI. The CDR3 DNA sequence: TGTGCCAGCAGGATAACAGTGAACACTGAAGCTTTCTTT. This translates into CASRITVNTEAFF.

The rearrangement links TRBV28 to TRBJ1-5; 10 bases fit TRBD1. CDR3 length: 19 amino acids. Germline V gene data show CDR1 as MDHEN and CDR2 as SYDVKM. The V gene end was trimmed by 8 bases and the J gene end by 6 bases; junction bases not matched to a gene: 22. In DNA, the CDR3 is TGTGCCAGCCGAATAGCCGATTATTTGACAGGGGGCATAGGTCAGCCCCAGCATTTT. Translation gives CASRIADYLTGGIGQPQHF. Complete variable domain (other parts from reference TRBV28 and TRBJ1-5): DVKVTQSSRYLVKRTGEKVFLECVQDMDHENMFWYRQDPGLGLRLIYFSYDVKMKEKGDIPEGYSVSREKKERFSLILESASTNQTSMYLCASRIADYLTGGIGQPQHFGDGTRLSIL.

The chain recombines TRBV11-2 with TRBJ2-7; 7 nucleotides agree with TRBD2. V was clipped by 1 base and J by 7 bases; unmatched bases: 10. Germline lookup yields CDR1 SGHAT and CDR2 FQNNGV. The length of the CDR3 is 15 residues. CDR3 loop: CASSLVSGHGGEQYF. The DNA of the CDR3 is TGTGCCAGCAGCTTAGTCTCGGGCCACGGGGGGGAGCAGTACTTC.

This clone came up once. The chain links TRBV18 to TRBJ1-5; tentatively, D is TRBD1 (5 bases). Germline V gene lookup returns CDR1 KGHSH and CDR2 LQKENI. The CDR3 sequence is 14 residues long. With 1 base removed from V and 6 bases from J, the gap between germline ends came to 10 bases. The CDR3 here is CASSPQGKGQPQHF. The CDR3 nucleotides read TGTGCCAGCTCACCACAGGGGAAGGGTCAGCCCCAGCATTTT.

This clone was detected only a few times. One end of the junction fails to match germline, which may point to a read error. The chain joins TRBV2 to TRBJ2-6; D might be TRBD1 (5 bases). Germline CDR1 SNHLY, CDR2 FYNNEI. CDR3 length equals 17 residues. This chain's CDR3 is CARSELGVETGANVLTF. DNA of the CDR3: TGTGCCAGAAGTGAGCTAGGGGTGGAGACTGGGGCCAACGTCCTGACTTTC.

The rearrangement joins TRBV7-2 to TRBJ2-1, with a possible D match to TRBD2 (6 bases). The CDR3 is 17 residues long. Trimming cost V 1 base and J 1 base, with 14 bases left between them. Germline V gene lookup returns CDR1 SGHTA and CDR2 FQGNSA. The CDR3 sequence is CASSLGGGEWSYNEQFF. The CDR3 DNA reads TGTGCCAGCAGCTTAGGGGGCGGGGAGTGGTCCTACAATGAGCAGTTCTTC.

The sample holds a few counts of this clone. The chain is built from TRBV13 and TRBJ1-1; 10 bases are shared with TRBD1. Germline V lookup: CDR1 PRHDT, CDR2 FYEKMQ (reference sequence). The CDR3 has 13 residues. Trimming cost V 6 bases and J 7 bases; bases outside gene matches: 5. The CDR3 DNA reads TGTGCCAGCAGATTCGACAGGGGGCGTGAAGCTTTCTTT. Translation gives CASRFDRGREAFF.

V is TRBV19 and J is TRBJ2-7; D gene uncertain. There are 15 residues in the CDR3. V lost 1 base to trimming and J lost 6 bases, with 16 bases between them. Germline loops: CDR1 LNHDA, CDR2 SQIVND (reference sequence). The DNA for the CDR3 is TGTGCCAGTAGTATAGGTGGTCTAGTGGGTTCCGAGCAGTACTTC. It is translated as CASSIGGLVGSEQYF.

This CDR3 is CSVRDRSSYNEQFF. DNA of the CDR3: TGCAGCGTTCGGGACAGGAGCTCCTACAATGAGCAGTTCTTC. The genes are TRBV29-1 and TRBJ2-1, with 8 bases identical to TRBD1. V shed 5 bases, J shed 0 bases, and the junction held 3 bases outside the gene matches. From germline, CDR1 is SQVTM and CDR2 ANQGSEA. The CDR3 covers 14 residues.

V is TRBV21-1 and J is TRBJ1-1; TRBD1 is the table's D call, not checked against the DNA. TRBV21-1 is a pseudogene locus. This CDR3 spans 14 amino acids. The CDR3 nucleotides read TGTGCCAGCACCGGATACAGGGGGCACACTGAAGCTTTCTTT. Amino acid sequence: CASTGYRGHTEAFF.

V gene TRBV14 combines with J gene TRBJ1-1, with TRBD1 matching over 8 bases. Looked up from germline, CDR1 is SGHDN and CDR2 is FVKESK. This CDR3 is built from 16 residues. The J segment lost 0 bases and the V segment lost 2 bases, leaving 5 bases of the junction unmatched. The CDR3 loop is CASSQWQGALNTEAFF. The CDR3 DNA is TGTGCCAGCAGCCAATGGCAGGGGGCTTTGAACACTGAAGCTTTCTTT.

V gene TRBV29-1 combines with J gene TRBJ1-6; the match to TRBD1 covers 8 bases. CDR1 is SQVTM, CDR2 ANQGSEA, per germline. The CDR3 totals 13 residues. V was pared by 5 bases and J by 7 bases, with 4 bases of the junction left unmatched. CDR3 loop: CSVRQGLNSPLHF. DNA for the CDR3: TGCAGCGTTCGACAGGGGCTGAATTCACCCCTCCACTTT.

This chain joins TRBV11-3 and TRBJ2-2; D perhaps matches TRBD2 (5 bases). The germline CDR1 and CDR2 sequences are SGHNT and YENEEA. The CDR3 sequence is 16 residues long. Trimming cost V 3 bases and J 5 bases, with 16 bases left between them. The CDR3 DNA follows: TGTGCCAGCAGCTTGAGTAGCGCTGTAGGTACCGGGGAGCTGTTTTTT. Translating gives CASSLSSAVGTGELFF.

J is TRBJ1-6 and V is TRBV4-3, with D perhaps matching TRBD1 (5 bases). The CDR3 has 16 amino acids. The germline V gene has CDR1 LGHNA and CDR2 YSLEER. Trimming removed 4 bases from V and 0 bases from J, with 10 bases in between. The CDR3 spells CASSLRQGSYNSPLHF. The CDR3 nucleotides are TGCGCCAGCAGCCTGAGGCAGGGCTCCTATAATTCACCCCTCCACTTT.